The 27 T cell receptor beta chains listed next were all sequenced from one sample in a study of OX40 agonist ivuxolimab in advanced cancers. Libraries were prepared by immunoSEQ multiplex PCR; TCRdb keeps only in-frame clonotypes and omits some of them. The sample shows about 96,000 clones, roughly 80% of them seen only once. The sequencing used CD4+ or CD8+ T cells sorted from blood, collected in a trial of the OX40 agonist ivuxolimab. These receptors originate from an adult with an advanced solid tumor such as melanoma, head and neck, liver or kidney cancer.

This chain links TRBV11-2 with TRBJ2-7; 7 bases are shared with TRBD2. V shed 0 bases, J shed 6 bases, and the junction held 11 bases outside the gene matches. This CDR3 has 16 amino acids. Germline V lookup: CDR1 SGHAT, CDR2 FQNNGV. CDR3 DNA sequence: TGTGCCAGCAGCTTAGAGGTGGCGGGAGAGAACGGCGAGCAGTACTTC. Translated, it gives CASSLEVAGENGEQYF. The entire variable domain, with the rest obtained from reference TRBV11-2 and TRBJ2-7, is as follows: EAGVAQSPRYKIIEKRQSVAFWCNPISGHATLYWYQQILGQGPKLLIQFQNNGVVDDSQLPKDRFSAERLKGVDSTLKIQPAKLEDSAVYLCASSLEVAGENGEQYFGPGTRLTVT.

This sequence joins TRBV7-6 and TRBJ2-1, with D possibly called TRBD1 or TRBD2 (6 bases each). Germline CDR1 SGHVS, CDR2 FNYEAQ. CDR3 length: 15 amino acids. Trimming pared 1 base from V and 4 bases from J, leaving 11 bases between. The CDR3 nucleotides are TGTGCCAGCAGCTTAGACCAGGGGAGGTACAATGAGCAGTTCTTC. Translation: CASSLDQGRYNEQFF.

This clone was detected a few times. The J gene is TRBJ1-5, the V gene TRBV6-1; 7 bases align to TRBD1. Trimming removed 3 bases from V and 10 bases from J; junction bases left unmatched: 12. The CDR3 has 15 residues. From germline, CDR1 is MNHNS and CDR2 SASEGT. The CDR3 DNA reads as TGTGCCAGCAGTGATGAGGACAGGTCCTTTGGCCCCCAGCATTTT. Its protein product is CASSDEDRSFGPQHF.

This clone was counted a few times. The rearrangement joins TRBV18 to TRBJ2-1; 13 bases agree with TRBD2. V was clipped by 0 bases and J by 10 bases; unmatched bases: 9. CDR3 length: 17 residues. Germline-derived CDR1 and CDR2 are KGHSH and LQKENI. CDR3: CASSPPGRTSGRGEQFF. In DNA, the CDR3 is TGTGCCAGCTCACCACCAGGGAGGACTAGCGGGAGAGGCGAGCAGTTCTTC.

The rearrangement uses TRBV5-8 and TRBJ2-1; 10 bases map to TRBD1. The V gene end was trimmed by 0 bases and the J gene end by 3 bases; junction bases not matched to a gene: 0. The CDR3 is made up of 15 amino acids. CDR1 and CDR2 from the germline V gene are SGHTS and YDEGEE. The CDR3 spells CASSLGDRGYNEQFF. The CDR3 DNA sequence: TGTGCCAGCAGCTTGGGGGACAGGGGCTACAATGAGCAGTTCTTC.

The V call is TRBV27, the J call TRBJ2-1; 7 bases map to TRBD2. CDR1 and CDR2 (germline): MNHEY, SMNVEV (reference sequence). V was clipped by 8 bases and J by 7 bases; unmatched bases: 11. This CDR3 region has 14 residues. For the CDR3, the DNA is TGTGCCAGCCACACCTCGGACGGGAGGAATGAGCAGTTCTTC. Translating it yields CASHTSDGRNEQFF.

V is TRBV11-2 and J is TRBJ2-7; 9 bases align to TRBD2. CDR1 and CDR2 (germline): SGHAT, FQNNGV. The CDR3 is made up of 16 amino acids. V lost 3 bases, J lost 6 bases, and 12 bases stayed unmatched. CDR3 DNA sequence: TGTGCCAGCAGCTTTGAAAGCGGGAGGACCACCGTCGAGCAGTACTTC. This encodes CASSFESGRTTVEQYF.

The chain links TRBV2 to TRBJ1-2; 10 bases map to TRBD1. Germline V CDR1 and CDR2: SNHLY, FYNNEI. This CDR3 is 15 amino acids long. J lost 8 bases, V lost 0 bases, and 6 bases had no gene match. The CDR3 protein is CASSEAPGQGSGYTF. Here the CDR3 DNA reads TGTGCCAGCAGTGAAGCGCCGGGACAGGGGAGCGGCTACACCTTC.

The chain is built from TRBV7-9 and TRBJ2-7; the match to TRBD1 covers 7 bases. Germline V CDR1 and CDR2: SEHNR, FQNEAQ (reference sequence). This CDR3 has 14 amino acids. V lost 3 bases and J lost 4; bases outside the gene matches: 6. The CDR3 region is CASSLPGGEYEQYF. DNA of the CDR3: TGTGCCAGCAGCTTGCCAGGGGGAGAGTACGAGCAGTACTTC.

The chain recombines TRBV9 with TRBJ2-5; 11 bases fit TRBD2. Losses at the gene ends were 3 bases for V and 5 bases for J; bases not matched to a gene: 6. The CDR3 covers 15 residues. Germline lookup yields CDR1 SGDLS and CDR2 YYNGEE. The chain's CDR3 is CASSATSGREETQYF. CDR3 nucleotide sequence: TGTGCCAGCAGCGCCACTAGCGGGAGAGAGGAGACCCAGTACTTC. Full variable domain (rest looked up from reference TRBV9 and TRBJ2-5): DSGVTQTPKHLITATGQRVTLRCSPRSGDLSVYWYQQSLDQGLQFLIQYYNGEERAKGNILERFSAQQFPDLHSELNLSSLELGDSALYFCASSATSGREETQYFGPGTRLLVL.

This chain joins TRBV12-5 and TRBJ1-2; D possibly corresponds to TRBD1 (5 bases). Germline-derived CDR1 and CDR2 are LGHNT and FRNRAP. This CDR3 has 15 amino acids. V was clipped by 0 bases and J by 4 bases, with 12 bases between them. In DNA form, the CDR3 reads TGTGCTAGTGGTTTGGTCGTAGGGGAAGTCTATGGCTACACCTTC. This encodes CASGLVVGEVYGYTF.

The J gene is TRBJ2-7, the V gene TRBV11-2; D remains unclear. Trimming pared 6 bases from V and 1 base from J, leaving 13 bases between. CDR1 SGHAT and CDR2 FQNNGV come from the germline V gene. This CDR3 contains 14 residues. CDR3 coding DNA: TGTGCCAGCAGTTCTTCACTCGGGTCCTACGAGCAGTACTTC. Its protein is CASSSSLGSYEQYF.

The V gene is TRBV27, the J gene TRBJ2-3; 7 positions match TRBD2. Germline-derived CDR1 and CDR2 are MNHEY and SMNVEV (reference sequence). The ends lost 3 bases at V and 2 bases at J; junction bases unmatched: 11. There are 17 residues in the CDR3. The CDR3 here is CASSFGGLAEITDTQYF. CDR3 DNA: TGTGCCAGCAGTTTCGGGGGGTTAGCGGAGATCACAGATACGCAGTATTTT.

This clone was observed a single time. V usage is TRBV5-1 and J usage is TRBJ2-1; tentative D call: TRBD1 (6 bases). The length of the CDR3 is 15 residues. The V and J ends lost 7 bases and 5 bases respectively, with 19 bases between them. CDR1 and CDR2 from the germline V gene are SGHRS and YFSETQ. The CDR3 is CASSGETKGNNEQFF. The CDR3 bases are TGCGCCAGCTCAGGGGAGACTAAGGGGAACAATGAGCAGTTCTTC.

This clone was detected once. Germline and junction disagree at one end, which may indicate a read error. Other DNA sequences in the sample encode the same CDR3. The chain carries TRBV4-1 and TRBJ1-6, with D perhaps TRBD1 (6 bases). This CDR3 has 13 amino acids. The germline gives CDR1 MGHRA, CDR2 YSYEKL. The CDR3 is CASSGTLNSPLHF. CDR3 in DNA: TGTGCCAGCAGCGGGACACTAAATTCACCCCTCCACTTT.

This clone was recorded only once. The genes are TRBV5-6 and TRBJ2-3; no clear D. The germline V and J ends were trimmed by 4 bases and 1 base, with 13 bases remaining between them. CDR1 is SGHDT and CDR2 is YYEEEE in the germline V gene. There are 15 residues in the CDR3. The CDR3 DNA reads TGTGCCAGCAGCCGAAGGACCCAAGGCACAGATACGCAGTATTTT. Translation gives CASSRRTQGTDTQYF.

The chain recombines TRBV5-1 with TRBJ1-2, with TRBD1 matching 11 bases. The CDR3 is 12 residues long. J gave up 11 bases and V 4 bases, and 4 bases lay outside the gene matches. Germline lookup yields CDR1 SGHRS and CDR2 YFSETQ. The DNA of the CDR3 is TGCGCCAGCAGCCGGGACAGGGGGGCGTACACCTTC. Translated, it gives CASSRDRGAYTF.

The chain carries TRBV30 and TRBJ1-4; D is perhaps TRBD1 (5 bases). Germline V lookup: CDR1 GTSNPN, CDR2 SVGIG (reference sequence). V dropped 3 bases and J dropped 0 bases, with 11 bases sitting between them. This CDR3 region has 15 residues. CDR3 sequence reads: CAWRPRGATNEKLFF. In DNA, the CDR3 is TGTGCCTGGAGACCACGAGGGGCAACTAATGAAAAACTGTTTTTT.

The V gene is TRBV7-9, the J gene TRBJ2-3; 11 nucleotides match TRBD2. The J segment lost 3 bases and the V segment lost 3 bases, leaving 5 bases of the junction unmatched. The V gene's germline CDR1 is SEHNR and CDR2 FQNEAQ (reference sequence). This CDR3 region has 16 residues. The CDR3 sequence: CASSFLAGGGTDTQYF. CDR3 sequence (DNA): TGTGCCAGCAGCTTTCTAGCGGGAGGAGGGACAGATACGCAGTATTTT.

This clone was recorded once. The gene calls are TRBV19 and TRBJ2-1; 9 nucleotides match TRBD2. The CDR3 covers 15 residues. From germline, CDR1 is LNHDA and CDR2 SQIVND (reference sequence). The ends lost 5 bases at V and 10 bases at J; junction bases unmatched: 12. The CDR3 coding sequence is TGTGCCAGTAGTTCGGTAGCGGGAGTATTCCGGGAGCAGTTCTTC. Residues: CASSSVAGVFREQFF.

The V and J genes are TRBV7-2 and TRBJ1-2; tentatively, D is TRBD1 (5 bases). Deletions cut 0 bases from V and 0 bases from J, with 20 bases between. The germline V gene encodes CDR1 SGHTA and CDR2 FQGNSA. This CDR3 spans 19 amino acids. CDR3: CASSLAGSWDGATNYGYTF. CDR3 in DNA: TGTGCCAGCAGCTTAGCGGGGAGTTGGGACGGAGCAACTAACTATGGCTACACCTTC.

The CDR3 region is CASSPVRGRAQPQHF. The DNA for the CDR3 is TGTGCCAGCTCACCGGTCAGGGGGCGCGCTCAGCCCCAGCATTTT. V and J are TRBV18 and TRBJ1-5, with 8 bases aligning to TRBD1. The V and J ends lost 3 bases and 6 bases, in that order; junction bases with no gene match: 7. Looked up from germline, CDR1 is KGHSH and CDR2 is LQKENI. The CDR3 covers 15 residues.

CDR3 residues: CASSLEGLSYGYTF. The DNA for the CDR3 is TGTGCCAGCAGCTTGGAGGGGCTAAGCTATGGCTACACCTTC. The chain combines TRBV7-2 with TRBJ1-2, with D possibly being TRBD1 (5 bases). Trimming removed 3 bases at V and 4 bases at J, with 12 bases between. The CDR3 totals 14 residues. Germline V lookup: CDR1 SGHTA, CDR2 FQGNSA.

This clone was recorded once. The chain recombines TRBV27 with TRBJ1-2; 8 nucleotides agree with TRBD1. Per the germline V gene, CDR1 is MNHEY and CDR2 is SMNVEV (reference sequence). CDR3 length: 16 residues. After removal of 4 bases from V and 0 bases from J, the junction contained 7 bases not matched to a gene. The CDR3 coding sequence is TGTGCCAGCAGTTCTGACAGGGGAACGACTAACTATGGCTACACCTTC. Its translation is CASSSDRGTTNYGYTF.

CDR3 nucleotide sequence: TGTGCCAGTAGTATCCGGGGGCGGGAAGCCTACGAGCAGTACTTC. Its protein is CASSIRGREAYEQYF. This chain uses TRBV19 with TRBJ2-7; tentatively, D is TRBD1 or TRBD2 (6 bases each). V lost 3 bases, J lost 2 bases, and 14 bases lay in between. The V gene's germline CDR1 is LNHDA and CDR2 SQIVND (reference sequence). This CDR3 contains 15 residues.

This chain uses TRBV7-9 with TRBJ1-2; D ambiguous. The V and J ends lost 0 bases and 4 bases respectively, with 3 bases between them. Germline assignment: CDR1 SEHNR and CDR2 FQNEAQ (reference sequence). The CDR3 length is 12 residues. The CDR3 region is CASSLAAYGYTF. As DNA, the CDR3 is TGTGCCAGCAGCTTAGCTGCCTATGGCTACACCTTC.

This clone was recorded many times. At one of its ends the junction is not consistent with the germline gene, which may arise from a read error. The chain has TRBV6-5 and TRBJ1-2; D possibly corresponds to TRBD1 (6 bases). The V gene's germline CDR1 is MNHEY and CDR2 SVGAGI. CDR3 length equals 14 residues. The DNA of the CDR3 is TGTGCCAGCAGTCACTCCCCAGGACAGACGGGCTACACCTTC. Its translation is CASSHSPGQTGYTF.